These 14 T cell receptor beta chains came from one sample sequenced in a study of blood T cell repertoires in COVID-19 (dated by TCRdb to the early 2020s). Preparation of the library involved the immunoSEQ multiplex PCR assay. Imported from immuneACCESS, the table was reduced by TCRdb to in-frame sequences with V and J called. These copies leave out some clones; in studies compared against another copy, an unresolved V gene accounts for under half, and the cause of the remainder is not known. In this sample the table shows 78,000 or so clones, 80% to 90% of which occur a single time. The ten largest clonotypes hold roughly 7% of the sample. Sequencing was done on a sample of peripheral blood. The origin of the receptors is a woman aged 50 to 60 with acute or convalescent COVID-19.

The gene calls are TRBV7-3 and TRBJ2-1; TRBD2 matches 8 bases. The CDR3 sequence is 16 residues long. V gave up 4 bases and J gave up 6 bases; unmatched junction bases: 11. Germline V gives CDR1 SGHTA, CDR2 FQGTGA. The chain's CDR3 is CASSSIGTRSPNEQFF. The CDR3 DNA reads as TGTGCCAGCAGCTCCATCGGGACTAGGAGTCCCAATGAGCAGTTCTTC.

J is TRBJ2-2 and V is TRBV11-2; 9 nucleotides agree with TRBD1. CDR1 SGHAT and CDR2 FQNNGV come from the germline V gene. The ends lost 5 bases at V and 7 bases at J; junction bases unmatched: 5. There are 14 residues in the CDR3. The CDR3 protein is CASSHRGQGGELFF. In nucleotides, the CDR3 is TGTGCCAGCAGCCACAGGGGGCAAGGCGGGGAGCTGTTTTTT.

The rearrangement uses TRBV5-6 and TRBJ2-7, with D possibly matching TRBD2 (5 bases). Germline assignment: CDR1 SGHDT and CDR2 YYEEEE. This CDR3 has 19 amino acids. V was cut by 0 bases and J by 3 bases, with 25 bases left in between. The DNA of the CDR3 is TGTGCCAGCAGCTTGGATGTTTTGGATCCGACGACTATAGGCTACGAGCAGTACTTC. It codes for CASSLDVLDPTTIGYEQYF.

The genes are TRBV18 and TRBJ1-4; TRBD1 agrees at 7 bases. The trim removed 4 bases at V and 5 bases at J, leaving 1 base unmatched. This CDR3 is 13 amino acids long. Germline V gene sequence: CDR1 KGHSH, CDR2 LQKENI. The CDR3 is CASSLGQNEKLFF. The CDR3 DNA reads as TGTGCCAGCTCACTGGGACAGAATGAAAAACTGTTTTTT.

Here the CDR3 DNA reads TGTGCCAGCAGTCTTAACCCCAGGGTGGAAAGCAATCAGCCCCAGCATTTT. It codes for CASSLNPRVESNQPQHF. The rearrangement joins TRBV27 to TRBJ1-5, with D perhaps matching TRBD1 (5 bases). V was cut by 5 bases and J by 1 base, with 18 bases left in between. CDR3 length: 17 residues. Germline V gene sequence: CDR1 MNHEY, CDR2 SMNVEV (reference sequence).

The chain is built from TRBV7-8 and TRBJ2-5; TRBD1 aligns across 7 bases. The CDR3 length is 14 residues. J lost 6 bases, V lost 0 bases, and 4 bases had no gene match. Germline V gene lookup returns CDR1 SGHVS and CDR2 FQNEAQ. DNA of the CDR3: TGTGCCAGCAGCTTAGCAGGGGACAGAAAGACCCAGTACTTC. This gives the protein CASSLAGDRKTQYF.

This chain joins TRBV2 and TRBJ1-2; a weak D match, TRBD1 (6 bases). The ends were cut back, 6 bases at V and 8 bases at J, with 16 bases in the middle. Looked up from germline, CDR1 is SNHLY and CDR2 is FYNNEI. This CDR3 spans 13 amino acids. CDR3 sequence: CASSPGTWAGYTF. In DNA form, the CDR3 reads TGTGCCAGCAGCCCTGGGACATGGGCGGGCTACACCTTC.

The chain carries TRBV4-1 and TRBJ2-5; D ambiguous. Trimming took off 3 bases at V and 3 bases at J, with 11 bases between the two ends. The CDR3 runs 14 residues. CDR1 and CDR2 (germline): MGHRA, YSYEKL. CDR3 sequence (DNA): TGCGCCAGCAGCCACCTCAACTTTAAAGAGACCCAGTACTTC. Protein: CASSHLNFKETQYF.

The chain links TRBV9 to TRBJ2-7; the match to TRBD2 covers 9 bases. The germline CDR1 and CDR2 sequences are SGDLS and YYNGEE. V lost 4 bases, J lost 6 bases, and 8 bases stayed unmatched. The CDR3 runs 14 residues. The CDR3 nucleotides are TGTGCCAGCAGCAGGGGACTAGCAGTTAGCGAGCAGTACTTC. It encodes CASSRGLAVSEQYF.

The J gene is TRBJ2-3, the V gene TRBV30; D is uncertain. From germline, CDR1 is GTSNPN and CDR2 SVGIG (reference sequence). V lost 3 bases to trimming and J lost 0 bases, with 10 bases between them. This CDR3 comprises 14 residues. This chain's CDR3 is CAWRWPPSTDTQYF. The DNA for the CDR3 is TGTGCCTGGAGGTGGCCACCTAGCACAGATACGCAGTATTTT.

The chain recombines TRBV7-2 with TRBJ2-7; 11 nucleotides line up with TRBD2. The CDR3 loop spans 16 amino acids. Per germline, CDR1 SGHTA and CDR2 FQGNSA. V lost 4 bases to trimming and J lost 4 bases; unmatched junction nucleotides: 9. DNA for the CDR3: TGTGCCAGCAGCTCCGGGACTAGCGGCCAAAGGTACGAGCAGTACTTC. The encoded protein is CASSSGTSGQRYEQYF.

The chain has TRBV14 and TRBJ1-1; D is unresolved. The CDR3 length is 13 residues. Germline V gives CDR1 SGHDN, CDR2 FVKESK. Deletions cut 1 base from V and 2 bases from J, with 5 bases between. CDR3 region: CASSQAVNTEAFF. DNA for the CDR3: TGTGCCAGCAGCCAAGCCGTTAACACTGAAGCTTTCTTT. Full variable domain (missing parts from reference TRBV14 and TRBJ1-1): EAGVTQFPSHSVIEKGQTVTLRCDPISGHDNLYWYRRVMGKEIKFLLHFVKESKQDESGMPNNRFLAERTGGTYSTLKVQPAELEDSGVYFCASSQAVNTEAFFGQGTRLTVV.

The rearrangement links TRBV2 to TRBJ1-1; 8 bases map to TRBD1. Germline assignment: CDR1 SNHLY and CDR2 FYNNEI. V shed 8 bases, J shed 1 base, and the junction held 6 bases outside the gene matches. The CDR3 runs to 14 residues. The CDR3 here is CASGPGGANTEAFF. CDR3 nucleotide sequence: TGTGCCAGCGGTCCAGGGGGCGCGAACACTGAAGCTTTCTTT.

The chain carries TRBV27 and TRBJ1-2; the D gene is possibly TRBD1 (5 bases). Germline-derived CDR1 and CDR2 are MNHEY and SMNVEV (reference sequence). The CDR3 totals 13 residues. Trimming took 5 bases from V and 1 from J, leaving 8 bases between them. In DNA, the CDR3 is TGTGCCAGCAGTCTGCAGGGTAACTATGGCTACACCTTC. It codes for CASSLQGNYGYTF.